These 5 T cell receptor beta chains were sequenced from one sample in a study of T cells in Graves' hyperthyroidism and ophthalmopathy. Amplified TCR beta CDR3 regions derived from RNA transcripts. The study used the HTBI primer set for a first-round RT-PCR of the TCR CDR3. TCRdb analysed the multiplex PCR reads with MiXCR anew, one entry per CDR3 protein. The repertoire holds 550,000 to 850,000 distinct CDR3 sequences, with about 17% as singletons. Sample: blood. Receptors originate from a woman in her fifties or sixties with Graves' hyperthyroidism that later progressed to Graves' ophthalmopathy.

This clonotype occurred a few times. V is TRBV9 and J is TRBJ2-1; TRBD2 agrees at 9 bases. The V segment lost 4 bases and the J segment 7 bases; nucleotides outside the gene matches: 15. The CDR3 runs to 17 residues. Germline CDR1 is SGDLS and CDR2 is YYNGEE. CDR3 nucleotides: TGTGCCAGCAGCCCCGGGGTCGGCGGGGGGGCATGGAATGAGCAGTTCTTC. Its protein product is CASSPGVGGGAWNEQFF. The complete variable domain, with remaining parts taken from reference TRBV9 and TRBJ2-1, reads DSGVTQTPKHLITATGQRVTLRCSPRSGDLSVYWYQQSLDQGLQFLIQYYNGEERAKGNILERFSAQQFPDLHSELNLSSLELGDSALYFCASSPGVGGGAWNEQFFGPGTRLTVL.

This clonotype turned up a few times. The chain couples TRBV18 to TRBJ1-1; perhaps TRBD1 as D (5 bases). The V gene lost 2 bases and the J gene lost 4 bases, with 17 bases spanning the gap. CDR1 and CDR2 from the germline V gene are KGHSH and LQKENI. The CDR3 sequence is 16 residues long. CDR3 DNA: TGTGCCAGCTCACCAAGGGTGGGCAGGGTACCCACTGAAGCTTTCTTT. Its protein product is CASSPRVGRVPTEAFF.

CDR3 nucleotide sequence: TGTGCCAGCAGCTTCGGTCGAGGGACCAATCAGCCCCAGCATTTT. This translates into CASSFGRGTNQPQHF. The V gene is TRBV7-9, the J gene TRBJ1-5; possibly TRBD1 for D (5 bases). Germline CDR1 is SEHNR and CDR2 is FQNEAQ (reference sequence). Trimming pared 3 bases from V and 3 bases from J, leaving 12 bases between. This CDR3 is built from 15 residues.

This clonotype was observed at least ten times. This chain joins TRBV27 and TRBJ2-7, with 7 bases lining up with TRBD1. Germline CDR1 reads MNHEY; CDR2 reads SMNVEV (reference sequence). The CDR3 loop spans 13 amino acids. The J segment lost 2 bases and the V segment lost 10 bases, leaving 8 bases of the junction unmatched. In DNA, the CDR3 is TGTGCCACCCTGGACAGGTTAACCTACGAGCAGTACTTC. It specifies CATLDRLTYEQYF.

This clonotype was seen at least ten times. The V call is TRBV2, the J call TRBJ1-2; tentatively, D is TRBD1 (5 bases). This CDR3 spans 13 amino acids. Germline assignment: CDR1 SNHLY and CDR2 FYNNEI. With 6 bases removed from V and 8 bases from J, the gap between germline ends came to 16 bases. CDR3 residues: CASRPGPGPGYTF. Written as DNA, the CDR3 is TGTGCCAGCAGACCGGGACCCGGGCCGGGCTACACCTTC.